The subject of this entry is one T cell receptor (beta chain). Recovered participants had two consecutive negative NP/OP PCR tests, healthcare professional clearance, or symptom resolution. This specimen comes from a study of blood T cell repertoires in COVID-19. Study context: Sample material is recorded as cDNA or gDNA derived from T cells, B-cell-depleted T cells, or PBMCs.

The V end lost 5 bases, the J end lost 7 bases, and 15 bases lay between the germline ends. CDR1 and CDR2 (germline): SGHVS, FQNEAQ. This CDR3 has 14 amino acids. Assay used: immunoSEQ multiplex PCR; TCRdb lists only in-frame clones, some missing. The repertoire holds 300,000 to 450,000 clones, with roughly 87% as singletons. The material sequenced was PBMCs or T cells enriched from blood (not recorded which). The V call is TRBV7-8, the J call TRBJ2-4; tentative D call: TRBD2 (7 bases). The sequence was collected from a woman aged 25-40 years who had recovered from COVID-19. CDR3 sequence reads: CASSGGGRRNIQYF. CDR3 bases: TGTGCCAGCAGCGGGGGGGGCCGGAGGAACATTCAGTACTTC.